This TCR beta chain was sequenced during a study of cytomegalovirus exposure and HLA in healthy donors. PCR amplification relied on 60 Vbeta primers (plus 13 Jbeta primers). Some clones are missing from TCRdb's copy, which holds only in-frame ones; the method was immunoSEQ multiplex PCR. The sample includes approximately 160,000 clones, around 80% of them seen just once. Donors sampled were nominally healthy, though unrecorded immune exposures were likely. As for this clone: Its antigen is not known.

Germline lookup yields CDR1 SGHVS and CDR2 FQNEAQ. The CDR3 is 14 residues long. V lost 6 bases and J lost 1, with 10 bases in between. Study-wide points: A reported reduction in N-insertions relative to the roughly 710-donor mean was seen in an Asian-associated ancestry cluster in a later analysis. A previous analysis found most TCR beta V segments productive roughly 90% or roughly 30% of the time. Reportedly, cytomegalovirus status was diagnosed with high sensitivity and specificity.

The sequenced material came from PBMCs. This clonotype originated in a woman aged 50 to 60 in good health and CMV-seropositive. The chain links TRBV7-8 to TRBJ1-5; perhaps TRBD1 as D (6 bases). The CDR3 region is CASRNRDSNQPQHF. In DNA, the CDR3 is TGTGCCAGCAGAAACAGGGACAGCAATCAGCCCCAGCATTTT. Filled out from reference TRBV7-8 and TRBJ1-5, the complete variable domain reads GAGVSQSPRYKVAKRGQDVALRCDPISGHVSLFWYQQALGQGPEFLTYFQNEAQLDKSGLPSDRFFAERPEGSVSTLKIQRTQQEDSAVYLCASRNRDSNQPQHFGDGTRLSIL.